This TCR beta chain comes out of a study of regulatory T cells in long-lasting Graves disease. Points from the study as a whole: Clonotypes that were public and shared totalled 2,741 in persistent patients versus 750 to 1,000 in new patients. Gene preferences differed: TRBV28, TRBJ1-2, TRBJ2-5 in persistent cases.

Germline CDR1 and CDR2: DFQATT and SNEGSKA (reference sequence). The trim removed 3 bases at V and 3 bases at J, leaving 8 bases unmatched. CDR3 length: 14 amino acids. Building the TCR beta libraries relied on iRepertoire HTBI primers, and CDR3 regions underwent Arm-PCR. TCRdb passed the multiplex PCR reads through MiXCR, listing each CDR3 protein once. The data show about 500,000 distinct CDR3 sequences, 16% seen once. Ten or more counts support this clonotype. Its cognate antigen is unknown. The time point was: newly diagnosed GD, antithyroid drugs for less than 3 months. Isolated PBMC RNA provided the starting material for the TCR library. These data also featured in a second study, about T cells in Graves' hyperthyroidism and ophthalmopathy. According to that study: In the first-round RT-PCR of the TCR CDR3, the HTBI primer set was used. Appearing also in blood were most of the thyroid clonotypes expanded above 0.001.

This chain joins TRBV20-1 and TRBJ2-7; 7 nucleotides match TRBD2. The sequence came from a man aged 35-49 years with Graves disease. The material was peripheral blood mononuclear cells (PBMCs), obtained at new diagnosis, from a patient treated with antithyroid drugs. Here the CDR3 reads CSASFAGDRYEQYF. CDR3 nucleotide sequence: TGCAGTGCTAGTTTTGCGGGAGACCGCTACGAGCAGTACTTC.